This T cell receptor (beta chain) stems from a study of control samples from healthy donors and cancer patients. The table came from immunoSEQ multiplex PCR; TCRdb's copy has only in-frame clones and leaves some out. Of nearly 55,000 clones detected, almost 96% appear once; the ten largest clones hold around 1.9%. The TCR sequence derives from a woman aged 25-40 years in good health. The sample taken for sequencing was blood.

CDR3 nucleotide sequence: TGTGCCAGCAGCCAAGCCATGGGGGACTGGGACTATGGCTACACCTTC. Residues: CASSQAMGDWDYGYTF. This chain links TRBV14 with TRBJ1-2, with TRBD1 as a possible D gene (5 bases). V lost 1 base to trimming and J lost 3 bases, with 15 bases between them. Germline V CDR1 and CDR2: SGHDN, FVKESK. The CDR3 runs to 16 residues.